The TCR beta chain under discussion was sequenced for a study of T cell clonotyping in hematopoietic cell transplantation. Sequencing was performed with immunoSEQ multiplex PCR; in TCRdb, only in-frame clones are kept and a portion is missing. This table has fewer than 30,000 clones, approximately 94% appearing once. V lost 4 bases, J lost 8 bases, and 17 bases lay in between. This CDR3 comprises 15 residues. Germline assignment: CDR1 LNHDA and CDR2 SQIVND (reference sequence). Sequenced input: peripheral blood mononuclear cells. The rearrangement uses TRBV19 and TRBJ1-4, with D tentatively TRBD1 (5 bases). The sequence was collected from a man aged 45-65 years in good health. Some clones in this sample may be carry-over from other donors' samples. The CDR3 spells CASSRGEGTEEKLFF. CDR3 in DNA: TGTGCCAGTAGTAGGGGGGAAGGGACCGAGGAAAAACTGTTTTTT.